Described below is a single T cell receptor beta chain sequence and its context. Under the authors' procedure: Amplification of reference gene primers provided the estimated nucleated cell counts. Clones were sequenced by immunoSEQ multiplex PCR, and TCRdb holds only the in-frame ones, with some missing. D and trimming were read from the DNA, whereas the V and J calls and clone size are those reported in that table. The sample has roughly 200,000 clones, about 83% seen once; the top ten hold 3% to 3.5%. The entry originates in a study of blood T cell repertoires in COVID-19. Looking at the study overall: Nucleic acid was either cDNA or gDNA, and it came from T cells, B-cell-depleted T cells, or PBMCs.

Residents of under 25 US areas, aged 18 to 89 years, made up the participants. Clinical history reported by participants formed the basis on which cohorts were assigned. V shed 3 bases and J shed 6 bases, with 9 bases lying between them. CDR1 is SGHDT and CDR2 is YYEEEE in the germline V gene. This CDR3 is 12 amino acids long. The sequencing input was PBMCs or T cells enriched from blood (not recorded which). The chain uses TRBV5-6 and TRBJ1-1; D not resolved. The TCR sequence derives from a woman aged 25 to 39 who had been exposed to COVID-19. The CDR3 DNA follows: TGTGCCAGCAGCTCCCCATACTCTGAAGCTTTCTTT. It codes for CASSSPYSEAFF.